This TCR beta chain is drawn from a study of T cell clonotyping in hematopoietic cell transplantation. In the study overall: Pretransplant recipient samples were taken after cytoreduction. Study conclusions and caveats: Broader posttransplant TCR repertoire diversity was predicted by graft donor and pretransplant recipient Inverse Simpson Index values. Pathologically expanded recipient clonotypes increased progressively from day 30 to day 180 as diversity fell. CD4 and CD8 repertoire contributions could not be separated without sorting.

The table came from immunoSEQ multiplex PCR; TCRdb's copy has only in-frame clones and leaves some out. In the table there are about 16,000 clones, approximately 93% of which are singletons. The time point: recipient sample about 28 days before transplant, after cytoreduction. Germline loops: CDR1 GTSNPN, CDR2 SVGIG (reference sequence). V was pared by 5 bases and J by 10 bases, with 15 bases between. The CDR3 has 12 residues. Comment on this clone: The antigen is unknown.

Sequences were derived from peripheral blood mononuclear cells, sampled before stem cell transplant. The origin of this receptor is a young man with biphenotypic leukemia. Some clones in this sample may be carry-over from other donors' samples. This chain connects TRBV30 to TRBJ2-1, with D hard to call. The DNA of the CDR3 is TGTGCCTGGGCAGAGGATAGAGAGGAGCAGTTCTTC. Encoded protein: CAWAEDREEQFF.